A single T cell receptor beta chain is shown here with its context. CDR1 is MDHEN and CDR2 is SYDVKM in the germline V gene. The CDR3 loop spans 17 amino acids. V shed 5 bases and J 0 bases; nucleotides not matched to a gene: 9. The data were taken from a study of blood T cell repertoires in COVID-19. On the study more broadly: T cells, B-cell-depleted T cells, or PBMCs supplied cDNA or gDNA.

TCRdb keeps only in-frame clones here, not all; method: immunoSEQ multiplex PCR. The sample records some 99,000 clones, around four fifths being singletons. The gene calls are TRBV28 and TRBJ2-2; 7 bases align to TRBD1. Material for sequencing was peripheral blood. This sequence was found in a woman aged 55-70 years with acute or convalescent COVID-19. The CDR3 DNA follows: TGTGCCAGCAGTCCCACCCCGGGACAGCCGAACACCGGGGAGCTGTTTTTT. Translated: CASSPTPGQPNTGELFF.